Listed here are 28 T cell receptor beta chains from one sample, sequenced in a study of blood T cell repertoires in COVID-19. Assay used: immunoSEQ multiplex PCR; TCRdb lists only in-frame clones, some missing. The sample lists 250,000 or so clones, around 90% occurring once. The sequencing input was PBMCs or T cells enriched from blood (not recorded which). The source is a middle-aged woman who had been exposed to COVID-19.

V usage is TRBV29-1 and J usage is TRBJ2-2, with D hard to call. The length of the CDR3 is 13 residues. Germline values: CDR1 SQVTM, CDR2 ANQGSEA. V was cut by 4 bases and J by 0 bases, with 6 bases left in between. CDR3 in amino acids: CSVVSPNTGELFF. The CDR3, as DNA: TGCAGCGTTGTGAGCCCGAACACCGGGGAGCTGTTTTTT.

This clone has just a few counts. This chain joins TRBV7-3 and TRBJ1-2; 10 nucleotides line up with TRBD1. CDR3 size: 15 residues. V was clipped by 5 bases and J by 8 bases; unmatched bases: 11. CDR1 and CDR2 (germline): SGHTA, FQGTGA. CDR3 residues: CASSATGTGEEGYTF. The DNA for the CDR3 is TGTGCCAGCAGCGCAACCGGGACAGGGGAGGAAGGCTACACCTTC.

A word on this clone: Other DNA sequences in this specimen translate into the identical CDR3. CDR3 bases: TGTGCCAGCAGTGAGCGGGGAGGGAATTCACCCCTCCACTTT. It specifies CASSERGGNSPLHF. J is TRBJ1-6 and V is TRBV2; D ambiguous. CDR3 length: 14 residues. V dropped 3 bases and J dropped 7 bases, with 10 bases sitting between them. From germline, CDR1 is SNHLY and CDR2 FYNNEI.

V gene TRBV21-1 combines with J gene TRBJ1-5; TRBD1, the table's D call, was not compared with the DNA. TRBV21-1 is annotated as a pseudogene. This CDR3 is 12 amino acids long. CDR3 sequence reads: CASIDRDQPQHF. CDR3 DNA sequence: TGTGCCAGCATCGACAGAGATCAGCCCCAGCATTTT.

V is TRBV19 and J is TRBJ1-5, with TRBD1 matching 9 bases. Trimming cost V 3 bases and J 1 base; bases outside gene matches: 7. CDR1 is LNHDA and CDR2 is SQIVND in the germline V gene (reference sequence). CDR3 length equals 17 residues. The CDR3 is CASSMVTTGGSNQPQHF. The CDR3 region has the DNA TGTGCCAGTAGTATGGTTACGACAGGGGGGAGCAATCAGCCCCAGCATTTT.

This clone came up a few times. This CDR3 reads CASSLGGGYEQYV. CDR3 coding DNA: TGTGCCAGCAGCTTAGGGGGGGGCTACGAGCAGTACGTC. The chain links TRBV7-2 to TRBJ2-7; 7 bases map to TRBD2. The CDR3 consists of 13 residues. The junction had 0 bases not matched to a gene; V was cut back by 1 base and J by 3 bases. Germline V gives CDR1 SGHTA, CDR2 FQGNSA.

The CDR3 spells CASSPGREGRETQYF. CDR3 coding DNA: TGCGCCAGCAGCCCAGGCCGGGAGGGCCGAGAGACCCAGTACTTC. The V and J genes are TRBV4-1 and TRBJ2-5, with 8 bases identical to TRBD2. J gave up 4 bases and V 4 bases, and 8 bases lay outside the gene matches. CDR3 length: 15 amino acids. Germline loops: CDR1 MGHRA, CDR2 YSYEKL.

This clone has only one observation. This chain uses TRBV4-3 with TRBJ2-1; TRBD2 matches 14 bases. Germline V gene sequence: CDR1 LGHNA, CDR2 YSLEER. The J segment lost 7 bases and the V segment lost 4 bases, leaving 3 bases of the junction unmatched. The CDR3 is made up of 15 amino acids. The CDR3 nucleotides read TGCGCCAGCAGCCCGGGGACTAGCGGGGGAAATGAGCAGTTCTTC. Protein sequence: CASSPGTSGGNEQFF.

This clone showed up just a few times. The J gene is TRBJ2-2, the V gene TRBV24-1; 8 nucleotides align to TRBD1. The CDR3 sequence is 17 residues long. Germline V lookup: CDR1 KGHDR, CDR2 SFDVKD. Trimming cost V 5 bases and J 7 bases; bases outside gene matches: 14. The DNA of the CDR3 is TGTGCCACCAGTGTCCCGGGCTCAGGGGGCCGTATCGGGGAGCTGTTTTTT. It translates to CATSVPGSGGRIGELFF.

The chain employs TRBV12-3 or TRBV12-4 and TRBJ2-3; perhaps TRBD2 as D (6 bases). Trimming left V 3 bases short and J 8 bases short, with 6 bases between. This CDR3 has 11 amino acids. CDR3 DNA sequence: TGTGCCAGCAGTTTGGGAGGTACGCAGTATTTT. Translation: CASSLGGTQYF.

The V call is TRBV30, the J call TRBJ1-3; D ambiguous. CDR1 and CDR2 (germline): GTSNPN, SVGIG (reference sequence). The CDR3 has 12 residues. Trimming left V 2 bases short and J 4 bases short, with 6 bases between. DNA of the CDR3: TGTGCCTGGAGTCCTCAGGGAAACACCATATATTTT. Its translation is CAWSPQGNTIYF.

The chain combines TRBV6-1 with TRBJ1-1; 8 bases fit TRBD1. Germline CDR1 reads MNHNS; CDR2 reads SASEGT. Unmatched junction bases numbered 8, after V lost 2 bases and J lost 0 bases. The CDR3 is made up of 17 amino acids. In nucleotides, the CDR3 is TGTGCCAGCAGTGAACCGTGGGACAGGCGATTGAACACTGAAGCTTTCTTT. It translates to CASSEPWDRRLNTEAFF.

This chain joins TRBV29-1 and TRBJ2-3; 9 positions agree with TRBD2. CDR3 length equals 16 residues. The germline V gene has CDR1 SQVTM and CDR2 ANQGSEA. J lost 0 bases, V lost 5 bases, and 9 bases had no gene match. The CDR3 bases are TGCAGCGTTACGTCGTCTAGCGGGGCCAGCACAGATACGCAGTATTTT. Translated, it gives CSVTSSSGASTDTQYF.

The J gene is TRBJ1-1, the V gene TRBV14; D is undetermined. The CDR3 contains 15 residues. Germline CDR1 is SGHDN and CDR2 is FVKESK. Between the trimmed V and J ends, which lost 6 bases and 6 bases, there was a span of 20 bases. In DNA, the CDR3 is TGTGCCAGCAGGGTCTCAGATAGAACAGTTTCTGAAGCTTTCTTT. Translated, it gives CASRVSDRTVSEAFF.

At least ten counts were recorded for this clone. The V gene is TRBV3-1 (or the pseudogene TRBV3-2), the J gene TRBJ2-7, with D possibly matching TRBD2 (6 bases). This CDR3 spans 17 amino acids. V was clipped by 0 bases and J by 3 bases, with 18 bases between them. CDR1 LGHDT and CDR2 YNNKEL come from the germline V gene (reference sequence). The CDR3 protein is CASSQDQAGRPNYEQYV. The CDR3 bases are TGTGCCAGCAGCCAAGATCAGGCGGGGCGGCCGAACTACGAGCAGTACGTC.

The CDR3 DNA reads TGCGCCAGCAGCCAAGACTATGGGCAGACAGAAAAACTGTTTTTT. Protein sequence: CASSQDYGQTEKLFF. V gene TRBV4-3 combines with J gene TRBJ1-4; D not certain. Trimming took off 0 bases at V and 8 bases at J, with 13 bases between the two ends. The CDR3 has 15 residues. CDR1 and CDR2 from the germline V gene are LGHNA and YSLEER.

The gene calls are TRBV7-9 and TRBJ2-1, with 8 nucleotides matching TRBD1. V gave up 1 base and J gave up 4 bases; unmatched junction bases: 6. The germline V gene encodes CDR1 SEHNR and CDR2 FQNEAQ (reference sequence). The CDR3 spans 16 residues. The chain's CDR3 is CASSLVWTGTYNEQFF. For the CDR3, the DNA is TGTGCCAGCAGCTTAGTTTGGACAGGGACTTACAATGAGCAGTTCTTC. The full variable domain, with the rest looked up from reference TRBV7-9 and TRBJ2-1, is DTGVSQNPRHKITKRGQNVTFRCDPISEHNRLYWYRQTLGQGPEFLTYFQNEAQLEKSRLLSDRFSAERPKGSFSTLEIQRTEQGDSAMYLCASSLVWTGTYNEQFFGPGTRLTVL.

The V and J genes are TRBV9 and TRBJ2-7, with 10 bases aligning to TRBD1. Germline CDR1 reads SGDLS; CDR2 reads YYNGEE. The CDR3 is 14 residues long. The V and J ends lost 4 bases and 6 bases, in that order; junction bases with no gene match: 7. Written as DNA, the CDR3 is TGTGCCAGCAGCCCAGGGACAGGGGCGCGCGAGCAGTACTTC. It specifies CASSPGTGAREQYF. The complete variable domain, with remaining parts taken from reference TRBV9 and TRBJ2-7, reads DSGVTQTPKHLITATGQRVTLRCSPRSGDLSVYWYQQSLDQGLQFLIQYYNGEERAKGNILERFSAQQFPDLHSELNLSSLELGDSALYFCASSPGTGAREQYFGPGTRLTVT.

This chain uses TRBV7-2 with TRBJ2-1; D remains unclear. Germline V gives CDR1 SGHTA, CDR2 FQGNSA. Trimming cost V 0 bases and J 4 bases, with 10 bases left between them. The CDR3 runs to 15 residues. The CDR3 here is CASSLAGWAYNEQFF. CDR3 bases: TGTGCCAGCAGCTTAGCGGGTTGGGCATACAATGAGCAGTTCTTC.

In nucleotides, the CDR3 is TGTGCCAGCAGCCCCACACTCCGGGGTTTCTATGGCTACACCTTC. Amino acids: CASSPTLRGFYGYTF. The chain combines TRBV7-9 with TRBJ1-2; D not certain. Germline V gene data show CDR1 as SEHNR and CDR2 as FQNEAQ (reference sequence). This CDR3 is built from 15 residues. Trimming removed 5 bases from V and 4 bases from J, with 17 bases in between.

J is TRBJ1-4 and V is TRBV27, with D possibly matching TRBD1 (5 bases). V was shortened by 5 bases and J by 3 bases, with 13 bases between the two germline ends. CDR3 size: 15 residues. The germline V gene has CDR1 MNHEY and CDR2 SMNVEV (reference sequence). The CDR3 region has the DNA TGTGCCAGCAGTCCCCGGAGGGGAGCTAATGAAAAACTGTTTTTT. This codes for CASSPRRGANEKLFF. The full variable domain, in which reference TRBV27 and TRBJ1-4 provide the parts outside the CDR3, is EAQVTQNPRYLITVTGKKLTVTCSQNMNHEYMSWYRQDPGLGLRQIYYSMNVEVTDKGDVPEGYKVSRKEKRNFPLILESPSPNQTSLYFCASSPRRGANEKLFFGSGTQLSVL.

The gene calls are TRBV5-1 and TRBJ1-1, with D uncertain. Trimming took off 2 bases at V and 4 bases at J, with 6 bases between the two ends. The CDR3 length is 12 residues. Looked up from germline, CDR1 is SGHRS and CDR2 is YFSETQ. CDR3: CASSFVGTEAFF. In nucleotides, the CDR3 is TGCGCCAGCAGCTTCGTCGGCACTGAAGCTTTCTTT.

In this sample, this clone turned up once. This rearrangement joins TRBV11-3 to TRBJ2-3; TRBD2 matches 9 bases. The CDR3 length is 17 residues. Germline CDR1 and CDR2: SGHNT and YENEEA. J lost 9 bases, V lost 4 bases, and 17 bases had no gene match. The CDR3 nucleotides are TGTGCCAGCAGCTCCCACATAGCGGGGGCCCCTACGGGAACGCAGTATTTT. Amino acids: CASSSHIAGAPTGTQYF.

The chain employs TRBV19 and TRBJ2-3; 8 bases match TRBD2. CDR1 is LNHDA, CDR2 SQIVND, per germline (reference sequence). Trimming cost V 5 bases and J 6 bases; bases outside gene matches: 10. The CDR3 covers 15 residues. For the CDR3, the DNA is TGTGCCAGTAGTCCCCCCGGGGGGGGGACCGATACGCAGTATTTT. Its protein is CASSPPGGGTDTQYF.

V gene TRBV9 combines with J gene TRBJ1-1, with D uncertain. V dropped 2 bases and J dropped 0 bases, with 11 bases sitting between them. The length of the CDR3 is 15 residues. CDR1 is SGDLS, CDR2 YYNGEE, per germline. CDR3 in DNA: TGTGCCAGCAGCGTCGGTCCAGGCTTGAACACTGAAGCTTTCTTT. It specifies CASSVGPGLNTEAFF.

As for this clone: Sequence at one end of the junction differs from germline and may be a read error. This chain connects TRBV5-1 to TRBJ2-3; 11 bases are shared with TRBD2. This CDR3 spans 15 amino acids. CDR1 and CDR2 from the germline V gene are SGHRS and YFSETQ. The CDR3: CASSPLAGVADTQYF. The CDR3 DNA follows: TGTGCCAGCAGCCCACTAGCGGGAGTGGCAGATACGCAGTATTTT.

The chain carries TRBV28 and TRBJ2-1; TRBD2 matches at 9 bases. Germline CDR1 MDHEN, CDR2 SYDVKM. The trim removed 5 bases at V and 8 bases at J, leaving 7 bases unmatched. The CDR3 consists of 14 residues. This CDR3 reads CASSLGAGGYEQFF. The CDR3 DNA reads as TGTGCCAGCAGTCTTGGAGCGGGAGGCTATGAGCAGTTCTTC.

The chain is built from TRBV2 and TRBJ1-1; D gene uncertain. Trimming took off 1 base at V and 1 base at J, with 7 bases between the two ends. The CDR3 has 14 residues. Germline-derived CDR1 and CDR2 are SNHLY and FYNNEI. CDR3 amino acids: CASSEDPGNTEAFF. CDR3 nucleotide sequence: TGTGCCAGCAGTGAAGATCCAGGGAACACTGAAGCTTTCTTT.